One sample yielded the 7 T cell receptor beta chains listed below, sequenced in a study of T cells in Graves' hyperthyroidism and ophthalmopathy. Amplification of TCR beta CDR3 regions was performed using RNA transcripts as template. When the TCR CDR3 underwent first-round RT-PCR, the HTBI primer set was used. TCRdb redid the calling of the multiplex PCR reads with MiXCR, one entry per CDR3 protein. This sample has about 640,000 distinct CDR3 sequences; around 15% occur once, and the top ten carry under 15%. Material for sequencing was blood. The source of these receptors is a woman in her 50s with Graves' ophthalmopathy.

The chain combines TRBV25-1 with TRBJ2-2; D remains ambiguous. The CDR3 contains 12 residues. Germline CDR1 MGHDK, CDR2 SYGVNS. The V end was cut by 3 bases, the J end by 6 bases, with 5 bases between. CDR3 sequence reads: CASSDPPGELFF. The CDR3 DNA reads as TGTGCCAGCAGTGACCCTCCCGGGGAGCTGTTTTTT.

This clonotype was counted many times. The rearrangement uses TRBV7-2 and TRBJ2-5; a possible D gene is TRBD1 (6 bases). Germline lookup yields CDR1 SGHTA and CDR2 FQGNSA. V was shortened by 5 bases and J by 5 bases, with 12 bases between the two germline ends. This CDR3 spans 13 amino acids. The chain's CDR3 is CASSRGHAETQYF. Here the CDR3 DNA reads TGTGCCAGCAGCCGGGGACATGCGGAGACCCAGTACTTC.

This clonotype was seen at least ten times. The CDR3 region is CASRTGNPRDEQFF. For the CDR3, the DNA is TGTGCCAGCAGAACAGGAAACCCCCGGGATGAGCAGTTCTTC. The chain is built from TRBV6-2 or TRBV6-3 and TRBJ2-1; maybe TRBD1 (5 bases). The CDR3 is 14 amino acids. Trimming removed 6 bases at V and 8 bases at J, with 17 bases between. Germline-derived CDR1 and CDR2 are MNHEY and SVGEGT.

The chain is built from TRBV12-3 or TRBV12-4 and TRBJ2-4; possibly TRBD1 for D (7 bases). V was cut by 3 bases and J by 0 bases, with 15 bases left in between. The CDR3 is 17 amino acids. The CDR3 region has the DNA TGTGCCAGCAGTTTTAATGGACAGGAGGGAGCCAAAAACATTCAGTACTTC. Residues: CASSFNGQEGAKNIQYF.

This clonotype showed up many times. CDR3 amino acids: CASSYNPTNTEAFF. CDR3 DNA sequence: TGTGCCAGCAGTTACAACCCCACGAACACTGAAGCTTTCTTT. The chain combines TRBV6-5 with TRBJ1-1; D is unclear. The CDR3 is 14 residues long. Germline values: CDR1 MNHEY, CDR2 SVGAGI. Trimming took 2 bases from V and 1 from J, leaving 8 bases between them.

The chain combines TRBV20-1 with TRBJ2-5; unclear D gene. The V gene's germline CDR1 is DFQATT and CDR2 SNEGSKA (reference sequence). The CDR3 covers 12 residues. V lost 3 bases to trimming and J lost 3 bases, with 8 bases between them. CDR3 nucleotides: TGCAGTGCTAGGTATAGGAAAGAGACCCAGTACTTC. Protein: CSARYRKETQYF.

The rearrangement uses TRBV18 and TRBJ1-4, with D perhaps matching TRBD1 (6 bases). Germline CDR1 reads KGHSH; CDR2 reads LQKENI. Trimming pared 2 bases from V and 5 bases from J, leaving 24 bases between. The length of the CDR3 is 19 residues. CDR3 in DNA: TGTGCCAGCTCACCATTATCTGTGTCTGTAGGACAGCCGAATGAAAAACTGTTTTTT. Protein product: CASSPLSVSVGQPNEKLFF. The whole variable domain, remainder taken from reference TRBV18 and TRBJ1-4, is NAGVMQNPRHLVRRRGQEARLRCSPMKGHSHVYWYRQLPEEGLKFMVYLQKENIIDESGMPKERFSAEFPKEGPSILRIQQVVRGDSAAYFCASSPLSVSVGQPNEKLFFGSGTQLSVL.